A selection of T cell receptor beta chains follows, all from one sample in a study of blood T cell repertoires in COVID-19. The table came from immunoSEQ multiplex PCR; TCRdb's copy has only in-frame clones and leaves some out. The sample holds about 190,000 clones, 84% seen once. Sequencing input: peripheral blood. All receptors derive from a woman between 65 and 79 years old with active or convalescent COVID-19. Both conserved end residues are part of each CDR3. The D gene is left open where the match is weak. Clone size is shown for a subset of rows, as once, few, many or a class of expanded clone.

d_call	clone_size	j_call	cdr3_length	v_call	cdr3_aa	cdr3_nt
-	-	TRBJ2-3	15	TRBV27	CASSLGGAGTDTQYF	TGTGCCAGCAGTTTAGGGGGGGCCGGCACAGATACGCAGTATTTT
TRBD1	once	TRBJ2-1	14	TRBV2	CASSFGQGTDEQFF	TGTGCCAGCAGTTTCGGACAGGGTACAGATGAGCAGTTCTTC
-	few	TRBJ1-5	16	TRBV4-1	CASSQAVDFSNQPQHF	TGCGCCAGCAGCCAAGCAGTCGACTTTAGCAATCAGCCCCAGCATTTT
-	-	TRBJ2-7	13	TRBV27	CASSLRVTYEQYF	TGTGCCAGCAGTTTACGGGTAACCTACGAGCAGTACTTC
-	once	TRBJ2-7	15	TRBV11-2	CASSLDPAGSYEQYF	TGTGCCAGCAGCTTAGATCCCGCAGGATCCTACGAGCAGTACTTC
-	-	TRBJ1-5	14	TRBV5-8	CASSFDEGNQPQHF	TGTGCCAGCAGCTTCGATGAGGGCAATCAGCCCCAGCATTTT
-	-	TRBJ1-6	17	TRBV10-1	CASTEGLPSSYNSPLHF	TGCGCCAGCACCGAGGGACTCCCGAGCTCCTATAATTCACCCCTCCACTTT
-	-	TRBJ2-3	13	TRBV9	CASNPRGRDTQYF	TGTGCCAGCAACCCAAGGGGCCGAGATACGCAGTATTTT
-	-	TRBJ1-6	14	TRBV28	CASSLSGFNSPLHF	TGTGCCAGCAGTTTATCGGGGTTTAATTCACCCCTCCACTTT
-	-	TRBJ2-2	13	TRBV7-3	CASSSQGAGELFF	TGTGCCAGCAGCTCTCAGGGCGCCGGGGAGCTGTTTTTT
-	few	TRBJ1-6	10	TRBV20-1	CSASPRGPIF	TGCAGTGCTAGCCCCAGGGGACCCATCTTT
TRBD1	-	TRBJ2-2	16	TRBV2	CASSFDRGQNTGELFF	TGTGCCAGCAGTTTCGACAGGGGGCAGAACACCGGGGAGCTGTTTTTT
-	-	TRBJ2-2	16	TRBV18	CASSPLAGGNTGELFF	TGTGCCAGCTCACCGCTGGCAGGTGGGAACACCGGGGAGCTGTTTTTT
-	few	TRBJ2-2	14	TRBV2	CASSEVRVPGELFF	TGTGCCAGCAGTGAAGTGCGTGTGCCCGGGGAGCTGTTTTTT
TRBD2	-	TRBJ2-1	13	TRBV19	CASNTGLPNEQFF	TGTGCCAGTAATACGGGACTACCTAATGAGCAGTTCTTC
TRBD2	-	TRBJ2-1	16	TRBV7-3	CASSFHSGPTYNEQFF	TGTGCCAGCAGCTTCCATAGCGGGCCGACCTACAATGAGCAGTTCTTC
-	-	TRBJ1-1	16	TRBV3-1/TRBV3-2	CASSLRSGWANTEAFF	TGTGCCAGCAGCCTTCGGTCTGGGTGGGCGAACACTGAAGCTTTCTTT
TRBD1	-	TRBJ1-4	15	TRBV28	CASSLSGQGSEKLFF	TGTGCCAGCAGTTTATCTGGACAGGGGAGTGAAAAACTGTTTTTT
TRBD1	-	TRBJ2-1	15	TRBV11-2	CASTPNRGIYNEQFF	TGTGCCAGCACCCCCAACAGGGGGATTTACAATGAGCAGTTCTTC
-	-	TRBJ1-1	18	TRBV20-1	CSASSYNGRGENTTEAFF	TGCAGTGCTAGTTCTTACAACGGGAGAGGGGAGAATACAACTGAAGCTTTCTTT
-	-	TRBJ1-1	17	TRBV19	CASTEIVGGIANTEAFF	TGTGCCAGTACCGAGATTGTGGGGGGGATCGCGAACACTGAAGCTTTCTTT
TRBD1	-	TRBJ1-1	14	TRBV11-2	CASSWGQGGTEAFF	TGTGCCAGCAGCTGGGGACAGGGTGGGACTGAAGCTTTCTTT
-	once	TRBJ1-5	15	TRBV9	CASSVSEASNQPQHF	TGTGCCAGCAGCGTAAGTGAGGCTAGCAATCAGCCCCAGCATTTT
TRBD1	-	TRBJ2-3	14	TRBV29-1	CSVWTGVGTDTQYF	TGCAGCGTTTGGACAGGGGTTGGCACAGATACGCAGTATTTT
-	once	TRBJ1-3	15	TRBV5-4	CASSNVQGRGNTIYF	TGTGCCAGCAGCAACGTACAGGGACGCGGAAACACCATATATTTT
TRBD1	-	TRBJ2-2	17	TRBV19	CASSIVGTGANTGELFF	TGTGCCAGTAGTATAGTGGGGACAGGGGCGAACACCGGGGAGCTGTTTTTT
-	few	TRBJ1-2	14	TRBV6-5	CASTLLGGDYGYTF	TGTGCCAGCACCCTATTGGGGGGAGACTATGGCTACACCTTC
-	-	TRBJ2-7	12	TRBV12-3/TRBV12-4	CASSFIAYEQYF	TGTGCCAGCAGTTTCATAGCTTACGAGCAGTACTTC
-	-	TRBJ1-1	14	TRBV5-5	CASSLGGRGTEAFF	TGTGCCAGCAGCTTGGGGGGGCGCGGCACTGAAGCTTTCTTT
-	-	TRBJ2-7	14	TRBV5-1	CASSLVPGSNEQYF	TGCGCCAGCAGCTTGGTTCCGGGTAGCAACGAGCAGTACTTC
-	-	TRBJ2-3	16	TRBV6-5	CASSYEGGVSTDTQYF	TGTGCCAGCAGTTACGAAGGCGGGGTTAGCACAGATACGCAGTATTTT
-	-	TRBJ1-3	11	TRBV20-1	CSANRGNTIYF	TGCAGTGCTAATAGAGGAAACACCATATATTTT
-	-	TRBJ1-3	16	TRBV6-6	CASRDAGGLSGNTIYF	TGTGCCAGCAGAGACGCCGGGGGACTCTCTGGAAACACCATATATTTT
-	few	TRBJ1-1	14	TRBV18	CASSPQGVGTEAFF	TGTGCCAGCTCACCACAGGGGGTAGGCACTGAAGCTTTCTTT
TRBD2	-	TRBJ2-1	16	TRBV5-5	CASSPYTSGTYNEQFF	TGTGCCAGCAGTCCTTATACTAGCGGTACATACAATGAGCAGTTCTTC
-	-	TRBJ2-2	15	TRBV24-1	CATSAAGRDTGELFF	TGTGCCACCAGTGCGGCAGGAAGAGACACCGGGGAGCTGTTTTTT
TRBD1	-	TRBJ2-2	15	TRBV9	CASSAGTVFTGELFF	TGTGCCAGCAGCGCAGGGACAGTATTCACCGGGGAGCTGTTTTTT
-	-	TRBJ1-2	13	TRBV27	CASSHRHPYGYTF	TGTGCCAGCAGTCACAGGCACCCCTATGGCTACACCTTC
TRBD2	-	TRBJ2-1	17	TRBV3-1/TRBV3-2	CASSQVFLAGASDEQFF	TGTGCCAGCAGCCAAGTTTTTCTAGCGGGAGCCTCGGATGAGCAGTTCTTC
TRBD1	-	TRBJ1-5	14	TRBV27	CASSLYGTDQPQHF	TGTGCCAGCAGTCTATATGGGACAGATCAGCCCCAGCATTTT
TRBD2	-	TRBJ2-1	15	TRBV7-3	CASSLVAGVGNEQFF	TGTGCCAGCAGCTTAGTGGCGGGAGTGGGTAATGAGCAGTTCTTC
-	once	TRBJ2-7	14	TRBV5-4	CASSQSTASYEQYF	TGTGCCAGCAGCCAATCGACAGCCTCCTACGAGCAGTACTTC
TRBD2	-	TRBJ2-1	15	TRBV10-1	CASSELAGKYNEQFF	TGCGCCAGCAGTGAACTAGCGGGCAAGTACAATGAGCAGTTCTTC
TRBD1	-	TRBJ1-2	13	TRBV12-3/TRBV12-4	CASGIQGASGYTF	TGTGCCAGCGGGATCCAGGGGGCAAGTGGCTACACCTTC
TRBD2	-	TRBJ2-1	17	TRBV14	CASSQDWASGRINEQFF	TGTGCCAGCAGCCAAGATTGGGCCAGCGGGAGGATTAATGAGCAGTTCTTC
TRBD2	-	TRBJ2-5	15	TRBV19	CASSPGTSGTETQYF	TGTGCCAGTAGCCCAGGGACTAGCGGGACCGAGACCCAGTACTTC
TRBD2	once	TRBJ2-1	13	TRBV19	CASKTGAGGEQFF	TGTGCCAGTAAAACGGGAGCGGGAGGTGAGCAGTTCTTC
-	once	TRBJ1-2	15	TRBV7-3	CASSPTVRGGYGYTF	TGTGCCAGCAGCCCCACGGTTAGAGGGGGCTATGGCTACACCTTC
TRBD1	-	TRBJ1-5	20	TRBV19	CASSIEGGTGPTYSNQPQHF	TGTGCCAGTAGTATAGAAGGGGGGACAGGGCCGACGTATAGCAATCAGCCCCAGCATTTT
TRBD2	-	TRBJ2-3	15	TRBV29-1	CSVEQAGAGTDTQYF	TGCAGCGTTGAGCAAGCAGGAGCGGGAACAGATACGCAGTATTTT
-	-	TRBJ1-5	13	TRBV30	CAWSSTGYQPQHF	TGTGCCTGGAGTTCTACAGGGTATCAGCCCCAGCATTTT
-	once	TRBJ1-2	13	TRBV19	CASSIIQTASYTF	TGTGCCAGTAGTATAATTCAGACAGCTAGCTACACCTTC
-	few	TRBJ2-7	18	TRBV11-2	CASSFAPPGRRTDYEQYF	TGTGCCAGCAGCTTTGCGCCCCCTGGGAGGCGGACCGACTACGAGCAGTACTTC
-	-	TRBJ2-3	14	TRBV4-1	CASSQDLRGDTQYF	TGCGCCAGCAGCCAAGATCTAAGGGGAGATACGCAGTATTTT
-	-	TRBJ1-1	13	TRBV7-3	CASSPTPGTEAFF	TGTGCCAGCAGCCCCACACCAGGCACTGAAGCTTTCTTT
-	-	TRBJ2-1	15	TRBV7-2	CASSLGRFLYNEQFF	TGTGCCAGCAGCTTAGGGAGGTTCCTCTACAATGAGCAGTTCTTC
TRBD1	-	TRBJ2-1	15	TRBV5-1	CASSSTGGKDNEQFF	TGCGCCAGCAGCTCCACAGGGGGCAAGGACAATGAGCAGTTCTTC
-	-	TRBJ2-1	14	TRBV4-2	CASSQADGYNEQFF	TGTGCCAGCAGCCAGGCTGACGGGTACAATGAGCAGTTCTTC
TRBD2	-	TRBJ2-3	17	TRBV7-2	CASSLARTSGRTDTQYF	TGTGCCAGCAGCTTAGCAAGGACTAGCGGGAGAACAGATACGCAGTATTTT
TRBD2	-	TRBJ2-5	16	TRBV28	CASSLGVASGQETQYF	TGTGCCAGCAGTTTAGGGGTTGCTAGCGGGCAAGAGACCCAGTACTTC